Described below is a single T cell receptor (beta chain) sequence and its context. What it binds is unknown. The CDR3 loop spans 16 amino acids. After removal of 2 bases from V and 5 bases from J, the junction contained 7 bases not matched to a gene. Germline V CDR1 and CDR2: LNHDA, SQIVND (reference sequence). Measured with immunoSEQ multiplex PCR; TCRdb has only the in-frame clones, and not every one. The sample consists of some 39,000 clones, approximately 90% of them appearing once. This record belongs to a study of OX40 agonist ivuxolimab in advanced cancers. Study background: Partial responses occurred in Three dose-escalation patients, one with hepatocellular carcinoma and two with cutaneous melanoma.

General study points: More expanded clones were seen, on average, in CD8+ T cells than in CD4+.

Sequencing used CD4+ or CD8+ T cells sorted from blood, obtained in a trial of the OX40 agonist ivuxolimab. This chain links TRBV19 with TRBJ1-3; TRBD1 matches 9 bases. The sequence was collected from an adult with an advanced solid tumor such as melanoma, head and neck, liver or kidney cancer. DNA for the CDR3: TGTGCCAGTAGTATACTGGGGACAGGGCGACGAAACACCATATATTTT. It encodes CASSILGTGRRNTIYF.